Presented here are 25 T cell receptor beta chains from one specimen sequenced in a study of CD8+CD57+ T cells in acquired aplastic anemia. Profiling that covered TCR beta VDJ and CDR3 relied on genomic DNA as its template. TCRdb called the reads again in MiXCR, with one record for every CDR3 protein. The data show more than 200,000 distinct CDR3 sequences, with about half seen just once and 15% to 20% held by the top ten. By flow cytometry, patients selected for sequencing had shown an expansion of CD8+CD57+ cells. Input material: sorted CD4+, CD8+, or CD8+CD57+ T cells (not recorded which) from PBMCs. The receptors were sampled from a human donor with aplastic anemia.

The chain employs TRBV5-1 and TRBJ1-2; the match to TRBD1 covers 7 bases. Germline values: CDR1 SGHRS, CDR2 YFSETQ. The CDR3 runs to 12 residues. The junction had 2 bases not matched to a gene; V was cut back by 1 base and J by 8 bases. The CDR3 loop reads CASSLRGQGYTF. CDR3 nucleotide sequence: TGCGCCAGCAGCTTGAGGGGGCAAGGCTACACCTTC.

The chain recombines TRBV28 with TRBJ2-5; a possible D gene is TRBD1 (5 bases). The ends were cut back, 6 bases at V and 0 bases at J, with 14 bases in the middle. The CDR3 sequence is 15 residues long. The germline V gene encodes CDR1 MDHEN and CDR2 SYDVKM. The CDR3 loop is CASSPPKGYQETQYF. The CDR3 DNA reads TGTGCCAGCAGCCCACCCAAGGGGTACCAAGAGACCCAGTACTTC.

There are many counts of this clonotype. This chain uses TRBV5-1 with TRBJ1-1; possibly TRBD1 for D (6 bases). CDR1 and CDR2 from the germline V gene are SGHRS and YFSETQ. Trimming removed 4 bases from V and 1 base from J, with 14 bases in between. The CDR3 runs to 15 residues. CDR3 loop: CASSEYREGNTEAFF. In DNA form, the CDR3 reads TGCGCCAGCAGCGAGTACAGGGAAGGGAACACTGAAGCTTTCTTT.

The CDR3: CASSVTGTSSLSEQFF. The CDR3 nucleotides are TGTGCCAGCAGCGTGACCGGGACTAGCTCCCTCTCAGAGCAGTTCTTC. This sequence joins TRBV9 and TRBJ2-1; TRBD2 aligns across 9 bases. CDR3 size: 16 residues. Germline V gives CDR1 SGDLS, CDR2 YYNGEE. V was pared by 2 bases and J by 10 bases, with 13 bases of the junction left unmatched.

This clonotype was detected ten times or more. The chain joins TRBV7-9 to TRBJ1-4; the match to TRBD1 covers 8 bases. Germline V gene sequence: CDR1 SEHNR, CDR2 FQNEAQ (reference sequence). After removal of 4 bases from V and 8 bases from J, the junction contained 6 bases not matched to a gene. The CDR3 contains 14 residues. As DNA, the CDR3 is TGTGCCAGCAGCTACGACAGGGGAAGCGAAAAACTGTTTTTT. This sequence encodes CASSYDRGSEKLFF.

The chain recombines TRBV6-5 with TRBJ2-5, with D possibly being TRBD1 or TRBD2 (5 bases each). The CDR3 extends over 14 amino acids. CDR1 is MNHEY and CDR2 is SVGAGI in the germline V gene. Trimming removed 8 bases from V and 7 bases from J, with 20 bases in between. The CDR3 region has the DNA TGTGCCAGCGAAAGCGGCAGGGCATATGGGACCCAGTACTTC. This sequence encodes CASESGRAYGTQYF.

This clonotype was picked up a small number of times. This rearrangement joins TRBV10-1 to TRBJ2-1; 7 nucleotides line up with TRBD2. The CDR3 has 13 residues. J gave up 6 bases and V 8 bases, and 7 bases lay outside the gene matches. Germline lookup yields CDR1 WNHNN and CDR2 SYGVQD (reference sequence). Here the CDR3 reads CASSMRESNEQFF. The CDR3 DNA reads as TGCGCCAGCTCGATGCGGGAGAGCAATGAGCAGTTCTTC.

This chain's CDR3 is CASSFDRGSRKPQHF. The CDR3 bases are TGTGCCAGCAGTTTCGACAGGGGGTCCCGCAAGCCCCAGCATTTT. The J gene is TRBJ1-5, the V gene TRBV12-3 or TRBV12-4; 9 nucleotides match TRBD1. This CDR3 region has 15 residues. Unmatched junction bases numbered 8, after V lost 3 bases and J lost 8 bases.

The chain uses TRBV29-1 and TRBJ2-7; the match to TRBD1 covers 10 bases. There are 13 residues in the CDR3. Germline CDR1 and CDR2: SQVTM and ANQGSEA. Here the CDR3 DNA reads TGCGGCGCAAGGACAGGGGGCTCCTACGAGCAGTACTTC. This gives the protein CGARTGGSYEQYF.

The chain joins TRBV9 to TRBJ2-1, with 8 bases matching TRBD2. V lost 0 bases, J lost 9 bases, and 5 bases stayed unmatched. Germline loops: CDR1 SGDLS, CDR2 YYNGEE. The CDR3 length is 14 residues. DNA for the CDR3: TGTGCCAGCAGCGTAGGGACTAGCAATGGTGAGCAGTTCTTC. Its protein product is CASSVGTSNGEQFF.

This clonotype came up many times. The chain employs TRBV4-1 and TRBJ1-2; TRBD1 matches at 7 bases. The CDR3 consists of 13 residues. The V gene end was trimmed by 6 bases and the J gene end by 6 bases; junction bases not matched to a gene: 7. The germline CDR1 and CDR2 sequences are MGHRA and YSYEKL. CDR3 nucleotide sequence: TGCGCCAGCAGGAACACAGGGGATCATGGCTACACCTTC. Translation gives CASRNTGDHGYTF.

Turning to this clonotype: One end of the junction fails to match germline, which may point to a read error. The chain has TRBV5-1 and TRBJ2-2; 11 bases fit TRBD2. CDR1 and CDR2 (germline): SGHRS, YFSETQ. There are 17 residues in the CDR3. The CDR3 sequence is CAGSLFASGGISGELFF. As DNA, the CDR3 is TGCGCCGGCAGCTTGTTCGCTAGCGGGGGGATATCCGGGGAGCTGTTTTTT.

Points on this clonotype: A much larger clone sits a single nucleotide away, making a read error possible. Because the CDR3 is missing its conserved closing phenylalanine or tryptophan, this is likely a read error. The J gene is TRBJ2-7, the V gene TRBV5-1; 7 bases fit TRBD1. Germline V CDR1 and CDR2: SGHRS, YFSETQ. The ends lost 4 bases at V and 5 bases at J; junction bases unmatched: 15. The length of the CDR3 is 16 residues. CDR3 region: CASSQEGTVGLNEQYL. CDR3 in DNA: TGCGCCAGCAGCCAGGAAGGGACAGTTGGATTGAACGAGCAGTACCTC.

This clonotype was seen just once. The rearrangement links TRBV7-8 to TRBJ2-7; no definite D call. Judging by the DNA end, TRBJ2-1 fits better; the J call may be wrong. The CDR3 contains 16 residues. Germline CDR1 and CDR2: SGHVS and FQNEAQ. The CDR3 spells CASSLVGNDPMAEQFF. CDR3 nucleotide sequence: TGTGCCAGCAGCTTAGTGGGGAATGACCCGATGGCTGAGCAGTTCTTC.

This clonotype was observed a single time. The chain uses TRBV2 and TRBJ1-1; D not resolved. V was clipped by 10 bases and J by 3 bases, with 9 bases between them. The CDR3 runs 11 residues. The V gene's germline CDR1 is SNHLY and CDR2 FYNNEI. As DNA, the CDR3 is TGTGCCACGCGACGGGACACTGAAGCTTTCTTT. This encodes CATRRDTEAFF.

This clonotype was counted between two and nine times. The rearrangement uses TRBV5-4 and TRBJ1-4; 8 bases agree with TRBD1. J was trimmed by 0 bases and V by 2 bases; bases with no gene match: 9. Germline-derived CDR1 and CDR2 are SGHNT and YYREEE (reference sequence). The CDR3 extends over 18 amino acids. The CDR3 region is CASSFGRGRGATNEKLFF. The CDR3 coding sequence is TGTGCCAGCAGCTTCGGCAGGGGGCGCGGGGCAACTAATGAAAAACTGTTTTTT.

V gene TRBV12-3 or TRBV12-4 combines with J gene TRBJ1-1; D is possibly TRBD1 (6 bases). The CDR3 length is 13 residues. V shed 7 bases and J shed 1 base, with 10 bases lying between them. The CDR3 sequence is CASNLGQNTEAFF. CDR3 DNA sequence: TGTGCCAGCAATTTGGGACAGAACACTGAAGCTTTCTTT.

On this clonotype itself: One end of the junction fails to match germline, which may point to a read error. This chain connects TRBV9 to TRBJ2-2; D might be TRBD2 (5 bases). The germline gives CDR1 SGDLS, CDR2 YYNGEE. This CDR3 spans 12 amino acids. Here the CDR3 DNA reads TGTGCCAGCAGCCCGGACGTCGGGGAGTTGTTTTTT. Translated, it gives CASSPDVGELFF.

The chain is built from TRBV20-1 and TRBJ1-5; no firm D call. CDR1 and CDR2 (germline): DFQATT, SNEGSKA (reference sequence). The CDR3 runs to 13 residues. V lost 6 bases and J 11 bases, leaving 20 bases between the germline ends. This CDR3 is CSARGGDLQTQHF. The CDR3 DNA reads as TGCAGTGCGCGCGGAGGAGATCTGCAGACCCAGCATTTT.

This sequence joins TRBV10-3 and TRBJ1-5; 7 bases agree with TRBD1. The ends lost 10 bases at V and 0 bases at J; junction bases unmatched: 9. The germline V gene has CDR1 ENHRY and CDR2 SYGVKD. The CDR3 runs to 15 residues. This CDR3 reads CASSLTGTSNQPQHF. CDR3 DNA: TGTGCCAGCAGCCTGACAGGGACTAGCAATCAGCCCCAGCATTTT.

This clonotype was detected a few times. A clone one base away is much larger, so this may be a read error. Since the CDR3 does not end with the conserved phenylalanine or tryptophan, this likely comes from a read error. V gene TRBV20-1 combines with J gene TRBJ1-4, with D possibly being TRBD1 (6 bases). Looked up from germline, CDR1 is DFQATT and CDR2 is SNEGSKA (reference sequence). The CDR3 runs 15 residues. V dropped 6 bases and J dropped 1 base, with 15 bases sitting between them. Written as DNA, the CDR3 is TGCAGTGCCCGGAGAGAGGGGGGAACTAATGAAAAACTGTTTTCT. Translated, it gives CSARREGGTNEKLFS.

The table lists this clonotype with many counts. This chain joins TRBV5-1 and TRBJ2-1, with a weak D call TRBD2 (7 bases). This CDR3 contains 14 residues. CDR1 is SGHRS, CDR2 YFSETQ, per germline. V lost 1 base to trimming and J lost 6 bases, with 11 bases between them. This CDR3 reads CASSLLGGGNEQFF. The CDR3 DNA follows: TGCGCCAGCAGCTTGTTGGGAGGGGGCAATGAGCAGTTCTTC. Full variable domain (missing parts from reference TRBV5-1 and TRBJ2-1): KAGVTQTPRYLIKTRGQQVTLSCSPISGHRSVSWYQQTPGQGLQFLFEYFSETQRNKGNFPGRFSGRQFSNSRSEMNVSTLELGDSALYLCASSLLGGGNEQFFGPGTRLTVL.

The chain has TRBV7-2 and TRBJ2-2, with no clear D. The CDR3 covers 12 residues. V was clipped by 7 bases and J by 7 bases, with 10 bases between them. CDR1 is SGHTA, CDR2 FQGNSA, per germline. The CDR3 loop is CASTQDGGELFF. The DNA for the CDR3 is TGTGCCAGCACCCAGGACGGCGGGGAGCTGTTTTTT. The entire variable domain, with the rest obtained from reference TRBV7-2 and TRBJ2-2, is as follows: GAGVSQSPSNKVTEKGKDVELRCDPISGHTALYWYRQSLGQGLEFLIYFQGNSAPDKSGLPSDRFSAERTGGSVSTLTIQRTQQEDSAVYLCASTQDGGELFFGEGSRLTVL.

As regards this clonotype: A much larger clonotype is one base distant, so this may be a read error. The chain joins TRBV3-1 to TRBJ1-6; D uncertain. V lost 1 base, J lost 9 bases, and 10 bases lay in between. Looked up from germline, CDR1 is LGHDT and CDR2 is YNNKEL (reference sequence). The CDR3 sequence is 14 residues long. CDR3: CASSQANEGSPLHF. The CDR3 region has the DNA TGTGCCAGCAGCCAAGCAAATGAGGGTTCACCCCTCCACTTT. The full variable domain, completed using reference TRBV3-1 and TRBJ1-6, is DTAVSQTPKYLVTQMGNDKSIKCEQNLGHDTMYWYKQDSKKFLKIMFSYNNKELIINETVPNRFSPKSPDKAHLNLHINSLELGDSAVYFCASSQANEGSPLHFGNGTRLTVT.

This clonotype was seen a few times. This rearrangement joins TRBV12-5 to TRBJ2-7; D unresolved. CDR1 and CDR2 (germline): LGHNT, FRNRAP. The CDR3 runs to 11 residues. The CDR3 DNA reads as TGTGCCAGCAGTCGCGGATACGAGCAGTACTTC. Its translation: CASSRGYEQYF.